A selection of T cell receptor beta chains follows, all from one sample in a study of T cells in Graves' hyperthyroidism and ophthalmopathy. MiXCR was run by TCRdb on the multiplex PCR reads, yielding one entry per CDR3 protein. The top ten clones hold approximately 16% of a sample with 550,000 to 850,000 distinct CDR3 sequences, roughly a sixth of them seen once. Sequencing input: blood. These receptors were collected from a woman between 45 and 60 years old with Graves' hyperthyroidism that later progressed to Graves' ophthalmopathy. Both conserved end residues are part of each CDR3. The order of the fields is CDR3 DNA, CDR3 protein, clone size, J gene, V gene, D gene. D genes are given only for firm matches. Size tells how often a clone was seen (once, few, many) or the class of an expanded clone, and some rows leave it out.

CDR3nt: TGTGCCAGTAGTACCCCCCGACAGTACAGCTCCTACAATGAGCAGTTCTTC
CDR3aa: CASSTPRQYSSYNEQFF
abundance: few
j_gene: TRBJ2-1
v_gene: TRBV19
d_gene: NA

CDR3nt: TGTGCCATCAGTGAGTCGAGGGAAGGCGAAAAACTGTTTTTT
CDR3aa: CAISESREGEKLFF
abundance: many
j_gene: TRBJ1-4
v_gene: TRBV10-3
d_gene: NA

CDR3nt: TGTGCTAGTGGTTTGTGGGGATCCGGGGCCAACGTCCTGACTTTC
CDR3aa: CASGLWGSGANVLTF
abundance: few
j_gene: TRBJ2-6
v_gene: TRBV12-5
d_gene: NA

CDR3nt: TGTGCCAGCAGCCCCCTTGGGGACACAGAAACTAATGAAAGACTGTTTTTT
CDR3aa: CASSPLGDTETNERLFF
abundance: NA
j_gene: TRBJ1-4
v_gene: TRBV5-5
d_gene: NA

CDR3nt: TGTGCCAGCACCTGGGGAAGGAACACTGAAGCTTTCTTT
CDR3aa: CASTWGRNTEAFF
abundance: few
j_gene: TRBJ1-1
v_gene: TRBV7-2
d_gene: NA

CDR3nt: TGCGCCAGCAGCTTCTCCGGGACACGGAACACCGGGGAGCTGTTTTTT
CDR3aa: CASSFSGTRNTGELFF
abundance: NA
j_gene: TRBJ2-2
v_gene: TRBV5-1
d_gene: NA

CDR3nt: TGCGCCAGCAGCCCGACGGGGACTAATGAAAAACTGTTTTTT
CDR3aa: CASSPTGTNEKLFF
abundance: many
j_gene: TRBJ1-4
v_gene: TRBV5-1
d_gene: NA

CDR3nt: TGTGCCAGCAGAGAATCTGGGGCCAACGTCCTGACTTTC
CDR3aa: CASRESGANVLTF
abundance: NA
j_gene: TRBJ2-6
v_gene: TRBV9
d_gene: NA

CDR3nt: TGCAGTGCTAGGATCGGCACGAATAGCAATCAGCCCCAGCATTTT
CDR3aa: CSARIGTNSNQPQHF
abundance: many
j_gene: TRBJ1-5
v_gene: TRBV20-1
d_gene: NA

CDR3nt: TGTGCCAGCAGGGGTGGAGGGACTGTAGGTGGAAACACCATATATTTT
CDR3aa: CASRGGGTVGGNTIYF
abundance: NA
j_gene: TRBJ1-3
v_gene: TRBV7-9
d_gene: NA

CDR3nt: TGTGCCAGCAGTGACGGCAGGGGGCTTACTGAAGCTTTCTTT
CDR3aa: CASSDGRGLTEAFF
abundance: many
j_gene: TRBJ1-1
v_gene: TRBV6-1
d_gene: TRBD1

CDR3nt: TGTGCCAGCAGCTTATCGGGCAGGGAGGGCACAGATACGCAGTATTTT
CDR3aa: CASSLSGREGTDTQYF
abundance: many
j_gene: TRBJ2-3
v_gene: TRBV11-3
d_gene: NA

CDR3nt: TGCAGTGCTAGACGCCCCGGGACGGAAAATTCACCCCTCCACTTT
CDR3aa: CSARRPGTENSPLHF
abundance: many
j_gene: TRBJ1-6
v_gene: TRBV20-1
d_gene: NA

CDR3nt: TGTGCCAGCAGTGTCTTCATGGATACGCAGTATTTT
CDR3aa: CASSVFMDTQYF
abundance: few
j_gene: TRBJ2-3
v_gene: TRBV2
d_gene: NA

CDR3nt: TGTGCCAGCAGCCAGGACTGGTATAATTCACCCCTCCACTTT
CDR3aa: CASSQDWYNSPLHF
abundance: many
j_gene: TRBJ1-6
v_gene: TRBV3-1
d_gene: NA

CDR3nt: TGTGCCAGCAGCTTAGCCCAGAATAATGAAAAACTGTTTTTT
CDR3aa: CASSLAQNNEKLFF
abundance: NA
j_gene: TRBJ1-4
v_gene: TRBV7-2
d_gene: NA

CDR3nt: TGTGCCAGCAGCCCCTCCGGTCAGCTCAATCAGCCCCAGCATTTT
CDR3aa: CASSPSGQLNQPQHF
abundance: few
j_gene: TRBJ1-5
v_gene: TRBV12-3/TRBV12-4
d_gene: NA

CDR3nt: TGTGCCAGCAGCCAAGGCCGTGGGGGGCGGGCTGCTTTCTTT
CDR3aa: CASSQGRGGRAAFF
abundance: many
j_gene: TRBJ1-1
v_gene: TRBV3-1
d_gene: NA

CDR3nt: TGTGCCAGCAGCCCAAACAGGGCACGGCCGACTTCCCAGTACTTC
CDR3aa: CASSPNRARPTSQYF
abundance: few
j_gene: TRBJ2-5
v_gene: TRBV6-1
d_gene: NA

CDR3nt: TGCAGTGCTAGAGATCCCCCTGAAGCTTTCTTT
CDR3aa: CSARDPPEAFF
abundance: NA
j_gene: TRBJ1-1
v_gene: TRBV20-1
d_gene: NA

CDR3nt: TGCGCCAGCAGTTACCGGCGAAGTGCAACTAATGAAAAACTGTTTTTT
CDR3aa: CASSYRRSATNEKLFF
abundance: NA
j_gene: TRBJ1-4
v_gene: TRBV10-1
d_gene: NA

CDR3nt: TGTGCCACACTAGCGGGGGGCAACACCGGGGAGCTGTTTTTT
CDR3aa: CATLAGGNTGELFF
abundance: few
j_gene: TRBJ2-2
v_gene: TRBV10-3
d_gene: TRBD2

CDR3nt: TGCAGCGTCGGGGACAGGGCAAATGGCTACACCTTC
CDR3aa: CSVGDRANGYTF
abundance: few
j_gene: TRBJ1-2
v_gene: TRBV29-1
d_gene: TRBD1

CDR3nt: TGCAGCGTTGTTGAAAGGGTTGGTGGCTACACCTTC
CDR3aa: CSVVERVGGYTF
abundance: NA
j_gene: TRBJ1-2
v_gene: TRBV29-1
d_gene: NA

CDR3nt: TGTGCCAGCCGAACTAGACAGTCCTACGAGCAGTACTTC
CDR3aa: CASRTRQSYEQYF
abundance: NA
j_gene: TRBJ2-7
v_gene: TRBV11-2
d_gene: NA

CDR3nt: TGTGCCACCAGCAGAGGACAGGGAGGACGGGAGCAGTACTTC
CDR3aa: CATSRGQGGREQYF
abundance: many
j_gene: TRBJ2-7
v_gene: TRBV15
d_gene: NA

CDR3nt: TGTGCCAGCAGTCGCTTCCAACCCGGCAGTCCTAGCAATCAGCCCCAGCATTTT
CDR3aa: CASSRFQPGSPSNQPQHF
abundance: many
j_gene: TRBJ1-5
v_gene: TRBV2
d_gene: NA

CDR3nt: TGTGCCAGCAGCCAGGACCATTCTGAGCAGTTCTTC
CDR3aa: CASSQDHSEQFF
abundance: NA
j_gene: TRBJ2-1
v_gene: TRBV5-5
d_gene: NA

CDR3nt: TGTGCTAGCAACAATAACCACAGGGGGCTCGGCGATGAGCAGTTCTTC
CDR3aa: CASNNNHRGLGDEQFF
abundance: NA
j_gene: TRBJ2-1
v_gene: TRBV7-7
d_gene: TRBD1

CDR3nt: TGTGCCAGCAGGGACCTAGTCTACGAGCAGTACTTC
CDR3aa: CASRDLVYEQYF
abundance: NA
j_gene: TRBJ2-7
v_gene: TRBV2
d_gene: NA